The 9 T cell receptor beta chains reported below all come from one sample, sequenced in a study of vaccination and CD4 T cells after COVID-19. Noted time point: late sampling 161 to 241 days after vaccination in a few convalescent patients. TCRdb called the PCR reads again in MiXCR, with one record for every CDR3 protein. The sample yields approximately 30,000 distinct CDR3 sequences, 45% to 55% seen once. The source material was CD4+ T cells from blood, sampled about 7 months after SARS-CoV-2 vaccination. The receptors here all came from a human donor who had recovered from COVID-19.

This chain uses TRBV21-1 with TRBJ1-2; the DNA was not used to check the table's D call, TRBD1. TRBV21-1 is a known pseudogene. This CDR3 is 14 amino acids long. Here the CDR3 reads CASTGQGLDYGYTF. CDR3 sequence (DNA): TGTGCCAGCACCGGACAGGGACTAGACTATGGCTACACCTTC.

This clonotype was picked up a small number of times. The chain uses TRBV7-2 and TRBJ2-2; D call uncertain. Germline V CDR1 and CDR2: SGHTA, FQGNSA. V lost 1 base and J lost 2, with 5 bases in between. CDR3 length: 14 amino acids. The CDR3 protein is CASSLGLNTGELFF. In DNA, the CDR3 is TGTGCCAGCAGCTTAGGGCTAAACACCGGGGAGCTGTTTTTT.

The rearrangement joins TRBV2 to TRBJ1-1; D gene uncertain. The CDR3 is made up of 11 amino acids. Germline-derived CDR1 and CDR2 are SNHLY and FYNNEI. The V gene lost 4 bases and the J gene lost 6 bases, with 6 bases spanning the gap. The CDR3 region has the DNA TGTGCCAGCAGTGTTGCGCCTGAAGCTTTCTTT. Translation: CASSVAPEAFF.

The rearrangement joins TRBV25-1 to TRBJ2-3; tentatively, D is TRBD1 (6 bases). Trimming stripped 3 bases from V and 2 bases from J, with 15 bases between. The germline V gene has CDR1 MGHDK and CDR2 SYGVNS. The length of the CDR3 is 16 residues. CDR3 in amino acids: CASSENDRYPTDTQYF. CDR3 DNA sequence: TGTGCCAGCAGTGAGAACGACAGGTACCCCACAGATACGCAGTATTTT.

This clonotype was seen only a few times. The chain carries TRBV15 and TRBJ2-6; 7 nucleotides agree with TRBD2. V lost 7 bases to trimming and J lost 1 base; unmatched junction nucleotides: 1. Germline V CDR1 and CDR2: LNHNV, YYDKDF (reference sequence). This CDR3 contains 14 residues. CDR3 protein: CATTGGSGANVLTF. The DNA for the CDR3 is TGTGCCACCACCGGGGGGTCTGGGGCCAACGTCCTGACTTTC.

V usage is TRBV28 and J usage is TRBJ1-5; 7 nucleotides agree with TRBD1. V lost 4 bases and J lost 4; bases outside the gene matches: 10. The CDR3 covers 16 residues. Germline V gene data show CDR1 as MDHEN and CDR2 as SYDVKM. The CDR3 loop reads CASSSVTGRGNQPQHF. The CDR3, as DNA: TGTGCCAGCAGTTCCGTGACAGGGCGTGGAAATCAGCCCCAGCATTTT.

The chain combines TRBV20-1 with TRBJ1-1, with D perhaps matching TRBD1 (5 bases). The ends were cut back, 6 bases at V and 2 bases at J, with 19 bases in the middle. Germline values: CDR1 DFQATT, CDR2 SNEGSKA (reference sequence). The CDR3 sequence is 15 residues long. In DNA form, the CDR3 reads TGCAGTGCGCAGACAGCTTACTTAGTAAACACTGAAGCTTTCTTT. This translates into CSAQTAYLVNTEAFF.

This clonotype was detected once. The chain carries TRBV6-1 and TRBJ2-6, with D possibly matching TRBD1 (5 bases). Germline loops: CDR1 MNHNS, CDR2 SASEGT. This CDR3 contains 14 residues. V was cut by 8 bases and J by 0 bases, with 8 bases left in between. CDR3 loop: CASGRGSGANVLTF. As DNA, the CDR3 is TGTGCCAGCGGAAGGGGCTCTGGGGCCAACGTCCTGACTTTC.

This rearrangement joins TRBV28 to TRBJ1-1; no definite D call. Trimming stripped 1 base from V and 7 bases from J, with 7 bases between. CDR1 MDHEN and CDR2 SYDVKM come from the germline V gene. The CDR3 sequence is 12 residues long. Written as DNA, the CDR3 is TGTGCCAGCAGTTTATTGCTCAATGAAGCTTTCTTT. It codes for CASSLLLNEAFF.